This T cell receptor beta chain was found in a study of blood T cell repertoires in COVID-19. Study in general: The cDNA or gDNA used as material had been derived from T cells, B-cell-depleted T cells, or PBMCs.

Germline V lookup: CDR1 MNHNS, CDR2 SASEGT. The CDR3 runs to 20 residues. Trimming removed 1 base at V and 0 bases at J, with 19 bases between. Per the study methods: Cell counts per sample came from amplifying reference gene primers. This table comes from immunoSEQ multiplex PCR, and its TCRdb copy is limited to in-frame clones, with some not included. V and J calls and clone size are given by that table; D and trimming were obtained from the DNA. This table holds approximately 220,000 clones, roughly 82% found once. The sequence was obtained from a woman between 70 and 85 years old with acute or convalescent COVID-19. The sequenced sample consisted of peripheral blood. V usage is TRBV6-1 and J usage is TRBJ1-6, with a possible D match to TRBD1 (6 bases). The CDR3 region is CASSEGVSGRGSSYNSPLHF. CDR3 coding DNA: TGTGCCAGCAGTGAAGGGGTCTCGGGCAGGGGCAGCTCCTATAATTCACCCCTCCACTTT.